A selection of T cell receptor beta chains follows, all from one sample in a study of blood T cell repertoires in COVID-19. Clones were read by immunoSEQ multiplex PCR, and TCRdb kept only the in-frame ones, dropping some. The sample has around 300,000 clones; around 91% are singletons. The specimen was PBMCs or T cells enriched from blood (not recorded which). Receptors originate from a woman between 18 and 29 years old with acute COVID-19. Both conserved end residues are part of each CDR3. D genes are given only for firm matches. Only some rows state a clone size, as once, few, many or a class for expanded clones.

clone size	V gene	D gene	J gene	CDR3 DNA	CDR3 protein
-	TRBV29-1	TRBD1	TRBJ2-7	TGCAGCGTTGAGGCTTGGACAGGGTACGAGCAGTACTTC	CSVEAWTGYEQYF
-	TRBV11-1	TRBD1	TRBJ2-5	TGTGCCAGCAGCTGGACAGGGGGCAAAGAGACCCAGTACTTC	CASSWTGGKETQYF
-	TRBV6-5	TRBD1	TRBJ2-7	TGTGCCAGCAGTTACAACAGGGGCCTCCACGAGCAGTACTTC	CASSYNRGLHEQYF
-	TRBV9	TRBD1	TRBJ1-2	TGTGCCAGCAGCGCTGGCCAAGGGACAGAGGTACAAGCTAACTATGGCTACACCTTC	CASSAGQGTEVQANYGYTF
once	TRBV29-1	TRBD1	TRBJ1-5	TGCAGCGTCGCCACAGGGGGCAACGATCAGCCCCAGCATTTT	CSVATGGNDQPQHF
-	TRBV10-3	-	TRBJ1-3	TGTGCCATCAGTGACTTTATCTCTGGAAACACCATATATTTT	CAISDFISGNTIYF
-	TRBV6-5	-	TRBJ2-1	TGTGCCAGCAGTTACCAGCGGAGCTCCTACAATGAGCAGTTCTTC	CASSYQRSSYNEQFF
many	TRBV19	-	TRBJ2-7	TGTGCCAGTAGTGGACCGGGGTTCTACGAGCAGTACTTC	CASSGPGFYEQYF
-	TRBV5-4	TRBD1	TRBJ2-5	TGTGCCAGTCCGGCTCTGGGACAGGGGAAGGAGACCCAGTACTTC	CASPALGQGKETQYF
-	TRBV19	TRBD2	TRBJ2-3	TGTGCCAGTAGTATCGGGACTAGCGGGACCACAGATACGCAGTATTTT	CASSIGTSGTTDTQYF
-	TRBV5-6	-	TRBJ2-1	TGTGCCAGCAGCTTAGGCAGGGGTGGTGATGAGCAGTTCTTC	CASSLGRGGDEQFF
-	TRBV19	TRBD1	TRBJ1-2	TGTGCCAGTAGCCCGGGGACAGGGGCTGGCTACACCTTC	CASSPGTGAGYTF
-	TRBV28	-	TRBJ2-5	TGTGCCAGCACCAATAGGGGGGGAAGAGAGACCCAGTACTTC	CASTNRGGRETQYF
-	TRBV28	-	TRBJ1-2	TGTGCCAGCACCGATGCAGGGATCGTCTATGGCTACACCTTC	CASTDAGIVYGYTF
few	TRBV11-3	-	TRBJ2-7	TGTGCCAGCAGCTTAGTGTATGGAGGCCGGAGCTCCTACGAGCAGTACTTC	CASSLVYGGRSSYEQYF
once	TRBV27	TRBD2	TRBJ2-5	TGTGCCAGCAGTCGAGAGGGAGGGGCCCAAGAGACCCAGTACTTC	CASSREGGAQETQYF
once	TRBV2	-	TRBJ1-1	TGTGCCAGCAGCACACAGAGACTGAACACTGAAGCTTTCTTT	CASSTQRLNTEAFF
once	TRBV4-1	-	TRBJ2-3	TGCGCCAGCAGCCAAGATTGGCTAGTAGCGGTCACAGATACGCAGTATTTT	CASSQDWLVAVTDTQYF
-	TRBV27	TRBD1	TRBJ1-1	TGTGCCAGCAGCTACTCCGGGACAGGGGGCACTGAAGCTTTCTTT	CASSYSGTGGTEAFF
-	TRBV24-1	-	TRBJ1-5	TGTGCCACCAGCCCCAGCCCCCCGCGGGAACAGCCCCAGCATTTT	CATSPSPPREQPQHF
-	TRBV12-3/TRBV12-4	TRBD1	TRBJ2-2	TGTGCCAGCAACAGACAGGGCGCCGGGGAGCTGTTTTTT	CASNRQGAGELFF
-	TRBV21-1	-	TRBJ1-6	TGTGCCAGAAATGGAACCCCGCAGGTCTATAATTCACCCCTCCACTTT	CARNGTPQVYNSPLHF
once	TRBV5-5	TRBD2	TRBJ2-5	TGTGCCAGCAGCGTGGGGACTAGCGGGAGGGGGGAGACCCAGTACTTC	CASSVGTSGRGETQYF
-	TRBV9	-	TRBJ1-1	TGTGCCAGCAGCGCGTTACAGGTCATGAACACTGAAGCTTTCTTT	CASSALQVMNTEAFF
-	TRBV2	TRBD1	TRBJ1-5	TGTGCCAGCTCGTACAGGGGTGATCAGCCCCAGCATTTT	CASSYRGDQPQHF
-	TRBV3-1/TRBV3-2	-	TRBJ2-7	TGTGCCAGCAGCCTCCACTACGAGCAGTACTTC	CASSLHYEQYF
-	TRBV9	-	TRBJ1-5	TGTGCCAGCAGCGCATGGGGGGGCAATCAGCCCCAGCATTTT	CASSAWGGNQPQHF
-	TRBV11-2	-	TRBJ1-1	TGTGCCAGCAGCTTAGTCTTGGCCAAGAACACTGAAGCTTTCTTT	CASSLVLAKNTEAFF
-	TRBV9	TRBD2	TRBJ2-3	TGTGCCAGCAGCGTGCGGGAGCTCACTAGCACAGATACGCAGTATTTT	CASSVRELTSTDTQYF
once	TRBV11-2	-	TRBJ1-1	TGTGCCAGCAGCCCCCAGGTGGCTGACAGGAAAAACACTGAAGCTTTCTTT	CASSPQVADRKNTEAFF
-	TRBV12-3/TRBV12-4	-	TRBJ1-2	TGTGCCAGCAGTTTAAGTCAGGACTATGGCTACACCTTC	CASSLSQDYGYTF
-	TRBV6-5	-	TRBJ1-1	TGTGCCAGCAGTTACTCAGGGAGTCTGAACACTGAAGCTTTCTTT	CASSYSGSLNTEAFF
few	TRBV5-5	-	TRBJ1-5	TGTGCCAGCAGTGGGGGATCAGGGGCTATGGGCAATCAGCCCCAGCATTTT	CASSGGSGAMGNQPQHF
-	TRBV24-1	-	TRBJ2-3	TGTGCCACCAGTGATGAGGGGGCAGATACGCAGTATTTT	CATSDEGADTQYF
-	TRBV5-1	TRBD1	TRBJ2-5	TGCGCCAGCAGCTTGTTCGGACAGGGAGGCGAGACCCAGTACTTC	CASSLFGQGGETQYF
-	TRBV20-1	TRBD2	TRBJ2-1	TGCAGTGCTAGTAGGACTAGCGGGTACAATGAGCAGTTCTTC	CSASRTSGYNEQFF
-	TRBV24-1	TRBD2	TRBJ2-2	TGTGCCACCAGTGATTCGGGACTAGCGGGAGGGCCGGTCGGGGAGCTGTTTTTT	CATSDSGLAGGPVGELFF
-	TRBV28	-	TRBJ1-2	TGTGCCAGCACACAGTGGGAGGGTCAGGGCTACACCTTC	CASTQWEGQGYTF
-	TRBV9	TRBD1	TRBJ2-5	TGTGCCAGCAGCGTGGGACAGGGGGCAGTGGAGACCCAGTACTTC	CASSVGQGAVETQYF
-	TRBV7-6	TRBD2	TRBJ2-1	TGTGCCAGCAGCTTGGCCGGGACTAGCGCCTACAATGAGCAGTTCTTC	CASSLAGTSAYNEQFF
-	TRBV5-1	TRBD1	TRBJ1-4	TGCGCCAGCAGCATCGGACAGGGCCGAAATGAAAAACTGTTTTTT	CASSIGQGRNEKLFF
-	TRBV6-1	TRBD1	TRBJ1-4	TGTGCCAGCAGTGAACCCGACAGGGCCAATGAAAAACTGTTTTTT	CASSEPDRANEKLFF
-	TRBV11-3	TRBD1	TRBJ2-1	TGTGCCAGCAGCTTAGATGGGGGGACAGGGAAGGATGAGCAGTTCTTC	CASSLDGGTGKDEQFF
once	TRBV28	TRBD1	TRBJ2-7	TGTGCCAGCAGTTTAGACAGGGGTAGCTACGAGCAGTACTTC	CASSLDRGSYEQYF
once	TRBV5-1	TRBD2	TRBJ2-7	TGCGCCAGCAGCTTCAGCGGGGACCCTAATACCTACGAGCAGTACTTC	CASSFSGDPNTYEQYF
-	TRBV7-3	-	TRBJ2-2	TGTGCCAGCAGCCCTACAGGGACCGGGGAGCTGTTTTTT	CASSPTGTGELFF
-	TRBV18	TRBD1	TRBJ1-3	TGTGCCAGCTCCCCGGACAGGGTATCTGGAAACACCATATATTTT	CASSPDRVSGNTIYF
-	TRBV24-1	-	TRBJ2-2	TGTGCCACCAGTGGACAGCCCTCGAACACCGGGGAGCTGTTTTTT	CATSGQPSNTGELFF